One T cell receptor (beta chain) is described in this entry. This record comes from a study of blood T cell repertoires in COVID-19. In the study overall: The study drew acute and convalescent COVID-19 samples from the United States, Italy and Spain. T cells, B-cell-depleted T cells, or PBMCs supplied cDNA or gDNA.

Per the original methods: Estimates of nucleated cell counts were drawn from the amplification of reference gene primers. Profiled with immunoSEQ multiplex PCR; TCRdb holds only in-frame clones, not every one. V and J calls and clone size come straight from that table; D and trimming were deduced from the DNA. Among around 180,000 clones listed, 88% were seen once. The sequenced sample consisted of peripheral blood. This receptor was identified in a human donor in a cohort sampled during active COVID-19.

The CDR3 DNA reads as TGTGCCAGCAGCCCCCGGGCCCTCACGGGGGAAGAGACCCAGTACTTC. Translation gives CASSPRALTGEETQYF. The chain recombines TRBV5-4 with TRBJ2-5; TRBD2 is a possible D gene (6 bases). CDR3 length: 16 amino acids. V was shortened by 4 bases and J by 3 bases, with 19 bases between the two germline ends. Per the germline V gene, CDR1 is SGHNT and CDR2 is YYREEE (reference sequence). Full variable domain (remainder filled in from reference TRBV5-4 and TRBJ2-5): ETGVTQSPTHLIKTRGQQVTLRCSSQSGHNTVSWYQQALGQGPQFIFQYYREEENGRGNFPPRFSGLQFPNYSSELNVNALELDDSALYLCASSPRALTGEETQYFGPGTRLLVL.